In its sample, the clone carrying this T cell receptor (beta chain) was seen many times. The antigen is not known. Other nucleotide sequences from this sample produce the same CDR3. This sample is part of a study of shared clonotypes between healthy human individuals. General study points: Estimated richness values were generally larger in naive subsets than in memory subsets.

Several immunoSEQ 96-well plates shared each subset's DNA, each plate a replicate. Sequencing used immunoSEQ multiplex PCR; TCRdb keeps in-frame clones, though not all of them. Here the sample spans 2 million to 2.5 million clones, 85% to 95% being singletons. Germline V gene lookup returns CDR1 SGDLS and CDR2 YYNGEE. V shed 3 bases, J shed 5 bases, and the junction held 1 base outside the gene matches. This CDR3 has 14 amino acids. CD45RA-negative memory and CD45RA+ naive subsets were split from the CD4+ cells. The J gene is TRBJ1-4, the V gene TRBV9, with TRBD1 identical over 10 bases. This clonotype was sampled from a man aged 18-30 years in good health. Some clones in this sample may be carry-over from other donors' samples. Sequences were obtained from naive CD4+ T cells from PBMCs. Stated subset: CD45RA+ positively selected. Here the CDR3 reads CASSADRGNEKLFF. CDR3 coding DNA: TGTGCCAGCAGCGCGGACAGGGGGAATGAAAAACTGTTTTTT.